What follows are 32 T cell receptor beta chains derived from one specimen sequenced in a study of cytomegalovirus exposure and HLA in healthy donors. The PCR used 60 Vbeta and 13 Jbeta primers. Produced via immunoSEQ multiplex PCR; TCRdb's table is partial and in-frame only. The sample shows 110,000 to 150,000 clones, 65% to 80% of them seen only once. Sequences were obtained from PBMCs. The source is a woman between 25 and 40 years old in good health and CMV-seronegative.

V is TRBV18 and J is TRBJ1-2; the match to TRBD1 covers 8 bases. The CDR3 runs 16 residues. CDR1 is KGHSH, CDR2 LQKENI, per germline. V was pared by 6 bases and J by 3 bases, with 12 bases of the junction left unmatched. DNA for the CDR3: TGTGCCAGCTCTGGAGGCAGGGGGCGTGATGACTATGGCTACACCTTC. Its translation is CASSGGRGRDDYGYTF.

The chain couples TRBV7-3 to TRBJ1-3; perhaps TRBD1 as D (5 bases). CDR1 and CDR2 from the germline V gene are SGHTA and FQGTGA. Trimming cost V 3 bases and J 1 base, with 10 bases left between them. This CDR3 contains 15 residues. This chain's CDR3 is CASSFGALSGNTIYF. CDR3 DNA sequence: TGTGCCAGCAGCTTTGGGGCTCTGTCTGGAAACACCATATATTTT.

A note on this clone: An end of the junction differs from the germline gene, which may be a read error. The V gene is TRBV7-9, the J gene TRBJ2-5; 7 nucleotides match TRBD1. Germline V gives CDR1 SEHNR, CDR2 FQNEAQ (reference sequence). The CDR3 sequence is 14 residues long. DNA for the CDR3: TGTGCCAGCAGCCCAGGGACAGCCCAAGAGGCCCAGTACTTC. Translating it yields CASSPGTAQEAQYF.

This clone has just a few counts. The V call is TRBV6-5, the J call TRBJ1-2; 7 bases fit TRBD1. The length of the CDR3 is 14 residues. V trimming: 1 base; J trimming: 2 bases; junction bases outside the gene matches: 1. Germline CDR1 MNHEY, CDR2 SVGAGI. CDR3 sequence (DNA): TGTGCCAGCAGTTACTTGACAGGGAACTATGGCTACACCTTC. Its protein product is CASSYLTGNYGYTF.

Comment on this clone: Its ends do not fully match the called genes, so a read error is possible. The genes are TRBV7-9 and TRBJ2-7; 9 nucleotides line up with TRBD1. Germline loops: CDR1 SEHNR, CDR2 FQNEAQ (reference sequence). The CDR3 is made up of 16 amino acids. CDR3 amino acids: CSSSFMEGQGSYEQYF. DNA for the CDR3: TGTTCCAGCAGCTTCATGGAAGGACAGGGGTCCTACGAGCAGTACTTC.

CDR3 in DNA: TGTGCCAGCAGTTTTGGAGGGTGGGGTCAGCCCCAGCATTTT. It is translated as CASSFGGWGQPQHF. V usage is TRBV28 and J usage is TRBJ1-5; D unresolved. Germline assignment: CDR1 MDHEN and CDR2 SYDVKM. V was trimmed by 3 bases and J by 6 bases, leaving 12 bases between them. CDR3 length: 14 residues.

This chain links TRBV6-5 with TRBJ2-3, with TRBD2 matching 9 bases. CDR1 is MNHEY and CDR2 is SVGAGI in the germline V gene. The CDR3 runs 15 residues. V trimming: 6 bases; J trimming: 6 bases; junction bases outside the gene matches: 10. The CDR3 DNA is TGTGCCAGCAGGCGGACTAGCGCGCCCGTGGATACGCAGTATTTT. Residues: CASRRTSAPVDTQYF.

There are a few counts of this clone. This sample includes further DNA sequences coding for the same CDR3. The chain combines TRBV7-9 with TRBJ1-2; 9 nucleotides match TRBD1. Trimming cost V 4 bases and J 4 bases; bases outside gene matches: 10. The germline V gene encodes CDR1 SEHNR and CDR2 FQNEAQ (reference sequence). This CDR3 has 16 residues. The CDR3 sequence is CASSSVTGGAGYGYTF. The CDR3 nucleotides read TGTGCCAGCAGCTCGGTAACAGGGGGCGCCGGCTATGGCTACACCTTC.

This sequence joins TRBV10-3 and TRBJ1-1, with D possibly being TRBD1 (6 bases). V lost 10 bases, J lost 3 bases, and 27 bases lay in between. The CDR3 extends over 17 amino acids. In germline, CDR1 is ENHRY, CDR2 SYGVKD. CDR3 nucleotides: TGTGCCACCAGGCCCGGGGGGGCGCATGGGGCGGACACTGAAGCTTTCTTT. Translation: CATRPGGAHGADTEAFF.

V is TRBV5-1 and J is TRBJ2-7; maybe TRBD1 (5 bases). Germline assignment: CDR1 SGHRS and CDR2 YFSETQ. Trimming left V 0 bases short and J 2 bases short, with 9 bases between. The CDR3 has 14 residues. CDR3 in amino acids: CASSLGGPTYEQYV. The DNA of the CDR3 is TGCGCCAGCAGCTTGGGGGGCCCAACCTACGAGCAGTACGTC.

This clone showed up just a few times. Here the CDR3 reads CASSRQLAGTDTQYF. The CDR3 DNA is TGTGCCAGCAGCCGCCAACTAGCGGGAACGGATACGCAGTATTTT. V usage is TRBV7-3 and J usage is TRBJ2-3; 10 nucleotides align to TRBD2. The CDR3 length is 15 residues. J was trimmed by 6 bases and V by 5 bases; bases with no gene match: 8. Germline V lookup: CDR1 SGHTA, CDR2 FQGTGA.

This sequence joins TRBV11-2 and TRBJ2-2; 10 bases fit TRBD2. CDR3 size: 14 residues. Germline V lookup: CDR1 SGHAT, CDR2 FQNNGV. V dropped 3 bases and J dropped 8; count of bases not matched to a gene: 3. The CDR3 bases are TGTGCCAGCAGCTTGTCTAGCGGGAGAGGGGAGCTGTTTTTT. It encodes CASSLSSGRGELFF. The variable domain in full, completed from reference TRBV11-2 and TRBJ2-2, reads EAGVAQSPRYKIIEKRQSVAFWCNPISGHATLYWYQQILGQGPKLLIQFQNNGVVDDSQLPKDRFSAERLKGVDSTLKIQPAKLEDSAVYLCASSLSSGRGELFFGEGSRLTVL.

The count of this clone is one. This chain connects TRBV25-1 to TRBJ1-1; a possible D gene is TRBD1 (6 bases). The V end lost 1 base, the J end lost 4 bases, and 13 bases lay between the germline ends. Germline V gene data show CDR1 as MGHDK and CDR2 as SYGVNS. The CDR3 covers 15 residues. The CDR3: CASSESTGIGTEAFF. The CDR3 nucleotides are TGTGCCAGCAGTGAATCAACAGGGATTGGCACTGAAGCTTTCTTT.

The chain links TRBV28 to TRBJ1-6, with D possibly being TRBD1 (6 bases). Trimming cost V 6 bases and J 9 bases, with 9 bases left between them. The CDR3 sequence is 12 residues long. CDR1 MDHEN and CDR2 SYDVKM come from the germline V gene. The CDR3 loop reads CASRGGGSPLHF. CDR3 nucleotide sequence: TGTGCCAGCAGGGGAGGGGGTTCACCCCTCCACTTT. The whole variable domain, filled in from reference TRBV28 and TRBJ1-6, reads DVKVTQSSRYLVKRTGEKVFLECVQDMDHENMFWYRQDPGLGLRLIYFSYDVKMKEKGDIPEGYSVSREKKERFSLILESASTNQTSMYLCASRGGGSPLHFGNGTRLTVT.

This chain links TRBV4-2 with TRBJ1-6; TRBD1 matches 10 bases. Germline loops: CDR1 LGHNA, CDR2 YNFKEQ. This CDR3 is built from 16 residues. The trim removed 0 bases at V and 10 bases at J, leaving 6 bases unmatched. Written as DNA, the CDR3 is TGTGCCAGCAGCCAAGAGACAGGGGGCCATACGTCACCCCTCCACTTT. Encoded protein: CASSQETGGHTSPLHF.

The chain links TRBV28 to TRBJ1-2; perhaps TRBD1 as D (6 bases). V lost 8 bases and J 5 bases, leaving 18 bases between the germline ends. This CDR3 spans 14 amino acids. Germline CDR1 reads MDHEN; CDR2 reads SYDVKM. This chain's CDR3 is CASQGPGQRYGYTF. The CDR3 region has the DNA TGTGCCAGCCAAGGTCCGGGACAACGATATGGCTACACCTTC.

The rearrangement joins TRBV4-1 to TRBJ1-1; D not resolved. The CDR3 has 15 amino acids. Trimming pared 4 bases from V and 1 base from J, leaving 13 bases between. Germline V gives CDR1 MGHRA, CDR2 YSYEKL. The CDR3 is CASSPPAQTNTEAFF. The DNA of the CDR3 is TGCGCCAGCAGCCCCCCCGCACAAACGAACACTGAAGCTTTCTTT.

The V call is TRBV6-6, the J call TRBJ2-7, with D tentatively TRBD1 (5 bases). V lost 4 bases and J 3 bases, leaving 13 bases between the germline ends. The CDR3 sequence is 14 residues long. The germline V gene encodes CDR1 MNHNY and CDR2 SVGAGI (reference sequence). In DNA form, the CDR3 reads TGTGCCAGCAGTTCGAACCGACAGTTCTACGAGCAGTACGTC. It codes for CASSSNRQFYEQYV.

This clone was picked up a small number of times. The chain employs TRBV2 and TRBJ1-2; tentative D call: TRBD1 (5 bases). CDR3 length equals 15 residues. V gave up 3 bases and J gave up 8 bases, with 19 bases separating them. Germline V lookup: CDR1 SNHLY, CDR2 FYNNEI. CDR3 sequence (DNA): TGTGCCAGCAGTGACGGCCCAGGGTTTTGGAGAGGCTACACCTTC. This translates into CASSDGPGFWRGYTF.

This chain uses TRBV7-2 with TRBJ2-1; the match to TRBD2 covers 10 bases. The trim removed 2 bases at V and 9 bases at J, leaving 4 bases unmatched. Germline V gene sequence: CDR1 SGHTA, CDR2 FQGNSA. This CDR3 region has 14 residues. DNA of the CDR3: TGTGCCAGCAGCTTACTAGCGGGAGAGGGTGAGCAGTTCTTC. Its translation is CASSLLAGEGEQFF.

Only one count was recorded for this clone. The genes are TRBV9 and TRBJ2-5; TRBD2 agrees at 10 bases. Germline V gives CDR1 SGDLS, CDR2 YYNGEE. This CDR3 has 15 amino acids. Germline trimming cut 4 bases from V and 2 bases from J; bases unmatched to any gene: 5. The CDR3 sequence is CASSPTSGWQETQYF. DNA for the CDR3: TGTGCCAGCAGCCCGACTAGCGGGTGGCAAGAGACCCAGTACTTC.

The rearrangement links TRBV11-2 to TRBJ2-6, with unresolved D. This CDR3 has 15 residues. From germline, CDR1 is SGHAT and CDR2 FQNNGV. With 5 bases removed from V and 0 bases from J, the gap between germline ends came to 8 bases. The CDR3 DNA sequence: TGTGCCAGCAGCCAGGCCCGCTCTGGGGCCAACGTCCTGACTTTC. It encodes CASSQARSGANVLTF.

V usage is TRBV11-2 and J usage is TRBJ2-3; no definite D call. V lost 3 bases, J lost 0 bases, and 7 bases lay in between. CDR1 SGHAT and CDR2 FQNNGV come from the germline V gene. This CDR3 spans 14 amino acids. CDR3 bases: TGTGCCAGCAGCTTCACCGGTAGCACAGATACGCAGTATTTT. Translated, it gives CASSFTGSTDTQYF.

This rearrangement joins TRBV7-3 to TRBJ1-1, with D possibly being TRBD1 (6 bases). V was pared by 2 bases and J by 1 base, with 11 bases between. CDR1 and CDR2 (germline): SGHTA, FQGTGA. The CDR3 is made up of 15 amino acids. DNA of the CDR3: TGTGCCAGCAGCTTAGGAAGGGGGGGGAACACTGAAGCTTTCTTT. Translating it yields CASSLGRGGNTEAFF.

CDR3 sequence: CASSRIRGGYTEAFF. The DNA for the CDR3 is TGTGCCAGCAGCCGAATCCGTGGGGGGTACACTGAAGCTTTCTTT. V and J are TRBV11-2 and TRBJ1-1, with a tentative D call TRBD1 (5 bases). V lost 5 bases, J lost 3 bases, and 16 bases lay in between. Germline V CDR1 and CDR2: SGHAT, FQNNGV. The CDR3 extends over 15 amino acids.

This chain uses TRBV27 with TRBJ2-2; 12 bases map to TRBD2. With V trimmed by 6 bases and J by 4 bases, 3 bases remained unmatched. The germline V gene has CDR1 MNHEY and CDR2 SMNVEV (reference sequence). The CDR3 extends over 15 amino acids. CDR3 loop: CASRSGLAGTGELFF. The CDR3 region has the DNA TGTGCCAGCAGATCGGGACTAGCGGGCACCGGGGAGCTGTTTTTT.

The chain uses TRBV6-1 and TRBJ2-7; D gene ambiguous. The CDR3 loop spans 13 amino acids. Germline CDR1 MNHNS, CDR2 SASEGT. V was trimmed by 5 bases and J by 5 bases, leaving 13 bases between them. The CDR3 DNA follows: TGTGCCAGCAGTCCAGGTAGAGCCCACGAGCAGTACTTC. The encoded protein is CASSPGRAHEQYF.

The V call is TRBV6-1, the J call TRBJ2-7; D possibly corresponds to TRBD1 (6 bases). V was pared by 1 base and J by 5 bases, with 15 bases between. CDR3 length: 15 residues. Germline V gene lookup returns CDR1 MNHNS and CDR2 SASEGT. CDR3 nucleotide sequence: TGTGCCAGCAGTGAAGGACAGGAATCCTTTCACGAGCAGTACGTC. Its protein is CASSEGQESFHEQYV.

The sample holds one count of this clone. This chain connects TRBV19 to TRBJ2-2; 7 bases line up with TRBD1. The CDR3 runs 14 residues. After removal of 10 bases from V and 1 base from J, the junction contained 6 bases not matched to a gene. Germline CDR1 is LNHDA and CDR2 is SQIVND (reference sequence). Here the CDR3 reads CATKRDRNTGELFF. The DNA of the CDR3 is TGTGCCACCAAACGGGACAGGAACACCGGGGAGCTGTTTTTT.

CDR3 nucleotides: TGTGCCAGCAGGCGGACAGGCTCTGAGGAGACCCAGTACTTC. This encodes CASRRTGSEETQYF. V is TRBV7-9 and J is TRBJ2-5; 7 bases are shared with TRBD1. This CDR3 comprises 14 residues. CDR1 is SEHNR, CDR2 FQNEAQ, per germline (reference sequence). After removal of 6 bases from V and 5 bases from J, the junction contained 9 bases not matched to a gene.

This clone was counted a few times. The chain combines TRBV6-1 with TRBJ2-7; 8 nucleotides match TRBD2. The CDR3 runs to 12 residues. Germline CDR1 and CDR2: MNHNS and SASEGT. The CDR3 sequence is CAARGGSYEQYV. Here the CDR3 DNA reads TGTGCTGCCCGGGGGGGGTCATACGAGCAGTACGTC.

V is TRBV7-6 and J is TRBJ1-5; possibly TRBD1 for D (5 bases). Between the trimmed V and J ends, which lost 1 base and 2 bases, there was a span of 6 bases. CDR3 length equals 14 residues. CDR1 is SGHVS, CDR2 FNYEAQ, per germline. CDR3 DNA sequence: TGTGCCAGCAGCTTAGGGGGGGGCAATCAGCCCCAGCATTTT. It encodes CASSLGGGNQPQHF.